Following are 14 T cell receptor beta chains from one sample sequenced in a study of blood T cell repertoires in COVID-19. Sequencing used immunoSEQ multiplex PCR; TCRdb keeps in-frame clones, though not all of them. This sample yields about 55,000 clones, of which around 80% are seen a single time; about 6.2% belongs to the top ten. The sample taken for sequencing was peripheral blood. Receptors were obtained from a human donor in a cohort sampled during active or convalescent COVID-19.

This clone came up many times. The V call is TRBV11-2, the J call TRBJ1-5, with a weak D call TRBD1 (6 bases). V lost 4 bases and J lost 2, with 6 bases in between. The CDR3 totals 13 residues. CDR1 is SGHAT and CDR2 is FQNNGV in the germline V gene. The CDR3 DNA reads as TGTGCCAGCAGCTCAGGGGGCAATCAGCCCCAGCATTTT. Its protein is CASSSGGNQPQHF.

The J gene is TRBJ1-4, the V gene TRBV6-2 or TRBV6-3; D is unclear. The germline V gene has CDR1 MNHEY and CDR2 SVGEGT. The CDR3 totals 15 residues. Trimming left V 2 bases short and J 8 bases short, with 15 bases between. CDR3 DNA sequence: TGTGCCAGCAGTTACCAACTCGGGGAAGGCGAAAAACTGTTTTTT. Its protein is CASSYQLGEGEKLFF.

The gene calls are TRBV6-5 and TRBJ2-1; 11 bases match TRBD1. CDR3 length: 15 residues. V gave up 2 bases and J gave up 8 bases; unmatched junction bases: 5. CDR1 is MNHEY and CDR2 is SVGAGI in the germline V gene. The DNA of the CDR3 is TGTGCCAGCAGTTACGGGACAGGGGGGATCGATGAGCAGTTCTTC. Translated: CASSYGTGGIDEQFF.

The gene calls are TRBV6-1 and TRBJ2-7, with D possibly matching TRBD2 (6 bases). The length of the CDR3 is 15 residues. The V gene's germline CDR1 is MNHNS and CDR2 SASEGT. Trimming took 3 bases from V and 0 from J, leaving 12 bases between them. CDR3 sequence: CASSERRESSYEQYF. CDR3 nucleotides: TGTGCCAGCAGTGAGAGGAGGGAGAGCTCCTACGAGCAGTACTTC.

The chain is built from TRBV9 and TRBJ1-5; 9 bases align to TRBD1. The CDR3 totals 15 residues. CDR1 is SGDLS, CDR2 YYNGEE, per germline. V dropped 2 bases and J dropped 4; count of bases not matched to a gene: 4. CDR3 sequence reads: CASSVGTGLNQPQHF. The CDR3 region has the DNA TGTGCCAGCAGCGTTGGGACAGGGTTAAATCAGCCCCAGCATTTT.

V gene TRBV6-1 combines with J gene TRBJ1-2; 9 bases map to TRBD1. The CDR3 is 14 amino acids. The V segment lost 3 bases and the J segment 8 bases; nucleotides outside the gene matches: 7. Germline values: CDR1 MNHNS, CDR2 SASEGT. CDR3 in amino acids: CASSDHGQGNGYTF. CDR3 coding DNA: TGTGCCAGCAGTGACCACGGACAGGGGAACGGCTACACCTTC.

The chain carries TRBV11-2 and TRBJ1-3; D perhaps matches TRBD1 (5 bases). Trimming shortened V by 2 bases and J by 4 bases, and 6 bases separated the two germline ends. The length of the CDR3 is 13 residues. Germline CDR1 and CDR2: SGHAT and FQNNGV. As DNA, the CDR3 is TGTGCCAGCAGCTTACCAGGGGGAAACACCATATATTTT. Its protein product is CASSLPGGNTIYF.

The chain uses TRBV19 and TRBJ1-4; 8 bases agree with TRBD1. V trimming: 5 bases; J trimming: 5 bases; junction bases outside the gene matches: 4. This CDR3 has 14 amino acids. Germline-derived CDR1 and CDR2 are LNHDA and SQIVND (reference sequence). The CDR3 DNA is TGTGCCAGTAGTCCGGGACAGGTGAATGAAAAACTGTTTTTT. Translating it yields CASSPGQVNEKLFF.

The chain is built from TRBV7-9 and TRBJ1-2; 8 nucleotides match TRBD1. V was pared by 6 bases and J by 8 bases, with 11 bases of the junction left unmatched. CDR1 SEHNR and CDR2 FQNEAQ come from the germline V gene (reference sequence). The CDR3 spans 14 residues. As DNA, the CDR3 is TGTGCCAGCAGAGAACGTTCAGGGACAGGAGGCTACACCTTC. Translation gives CASRERSGTGGYTF.

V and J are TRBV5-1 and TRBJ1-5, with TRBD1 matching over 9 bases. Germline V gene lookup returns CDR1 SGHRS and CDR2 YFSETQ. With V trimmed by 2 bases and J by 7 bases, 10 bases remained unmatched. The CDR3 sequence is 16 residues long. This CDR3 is CASSLGDRQGGQPQHF. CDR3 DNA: TGCGCCAGCAGCTTAGGGGACCGACAGGGGGGCCAGCCCCAGCATTTT.

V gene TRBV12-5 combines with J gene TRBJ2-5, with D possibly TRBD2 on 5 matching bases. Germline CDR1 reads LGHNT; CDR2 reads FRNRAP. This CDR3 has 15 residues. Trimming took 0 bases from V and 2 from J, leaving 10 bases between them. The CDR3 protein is CASGLVPGTQETQYF. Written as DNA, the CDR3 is TGTGCTAGTGGTTTGGTACCGGGAACACAAGAGACCCAGTACTTC. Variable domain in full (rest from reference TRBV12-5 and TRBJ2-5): DARVTQTPRHKVTEMGQEVTMRCQPILGHNTVFWYRQTMMQGLELLAYFRNRAPLDDSGMPKDRFSAEMPDATLATLKIQPSEPRDSAVYFCASGLVPGTQETQYFGPGTRLLVL.

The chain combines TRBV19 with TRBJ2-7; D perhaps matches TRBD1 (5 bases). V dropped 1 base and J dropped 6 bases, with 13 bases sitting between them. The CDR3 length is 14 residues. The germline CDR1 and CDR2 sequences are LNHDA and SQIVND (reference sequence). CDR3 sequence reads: CASSIVGQGSEQYF. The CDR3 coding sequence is TGTGCCAGTAGTATAGTAGGGCAGGGCTCCGAGCAGTACTTC.

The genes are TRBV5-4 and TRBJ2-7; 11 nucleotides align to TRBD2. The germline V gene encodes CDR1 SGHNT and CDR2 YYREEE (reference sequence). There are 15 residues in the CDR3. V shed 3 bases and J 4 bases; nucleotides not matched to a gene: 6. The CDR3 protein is CASSSGTSGTYEQYF. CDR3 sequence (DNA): TGTGCCAGCAGCTCCGGGACTAGCGGCACTTACGAGCAGTACTTC.

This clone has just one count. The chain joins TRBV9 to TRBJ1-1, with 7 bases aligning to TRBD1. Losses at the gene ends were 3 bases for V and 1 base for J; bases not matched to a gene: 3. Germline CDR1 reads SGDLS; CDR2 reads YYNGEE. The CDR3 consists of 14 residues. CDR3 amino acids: CASSARDRNTEAFF. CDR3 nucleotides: TGTGCCAGCAGCGCAAGGGACAGGAACACTGAAGCTTTCTTT. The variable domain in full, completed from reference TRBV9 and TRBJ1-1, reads DSGVTQTPKHLITATGQRVTLRCSPRSGDLSVYWYQQSLDQGLQFLIQYYNGEERAKGNILERFSAQQFPDLHSELNLSSLELGDSALYFCASSARDRNTEAFFGQGTRLTVV.